The source of this T cell receptor (beta chain) is a study of somatic mutations in cytotoxic T cells in rheumatoid arthritis. Study-level background: No treatment had yet been given when patient blood (approximately 29 ml EDTA) was drawn, right after diagnosis.

The authors' processing: Rarely, patient CD8+ clones larger than 1% corresponded to published virus-specific TCRB sequences. Some clones are missing from TCRdb's copy, which holds only in-frame ones; the method was immunoSEQ multiplex PCR. V and J calls plus clone size are reproduced from that table; the DNA served to infer D and trimming. Among approximately 4,200 clones listed, approximately 90% were seen once. The CDR3 consists of 16 residues. Germline assignment: CDR1 MGHRA and CDR2 YSYEKL. The V gene lost 1 base and the J gene lost 1 base, with 11 bases spanning the gap. This clone showed up just a few times. Antigen specificity is unknown. Study results and limitations: Clonality of CD8+ T cells, which was compared between rheumatoid arthritis patients and age-matched healthy controls, did not differ significantly.

This TCR came from a woman between 65 and 79 years old with rheumatoid arthritis. V gene TRBV4-1 combines with J gene TRBJ1-3; D uncertain. The sequencing input was CD8+ T cells sorted from blood. The CDR3: CASSQVQVTSGNTIYF. CDR3 DNA: TGCGCCAGCAGCCAAGTGCAGGTCACGTCTGGAAACACCATATATTTT.